These 15 T cell receptor beta chains originate from one sample sequenced in a study of blood T cell repertoires in COVID-19. Assay: immunoSEQ multiplex PCR; the TCRdb copy retains only in-frame clones and omits some. The table records approximately 320,000 clones, roughly nine tenths of them present only once. The sequencing input was PBMCs or T cells enriched from blood (not recorded which). All receptors derive from a man in his fifties or sixties who had recovered from COVID-19.

This sequence joins TRBV5-1 and TRBJ2-2; 8 nucleotides line up with TRBD2. The CDR3 spans 17 residues. The V gene's germline CDR1 is SGHRS and CDR2 YFSETQ. V lost 0 bases, J lost 0 bases, and 4 bases stayed unmatched. In nucleotides, the CDR3 is TGCGCCAGCAGCTTGGCCTTTAGCGGGACGAACACCGGGGAGCTGTTTTTT. The encoded protein is CASSLAFSGTNTGELFF.

The J gene is TRBJ2-1, the V gene TRBV5-5; D gene ambiguous. V dropped 4 bases and J dropped 5 bases, with 4 bases sitting between them. Germline V CDR1 and CDR2: SGHKS, YYEKEE (reference sequence). The CDR3 contains 11 residues. The CDR3, as DNA: TGTGCCAGCAGCCTCCACAATGAGCAGTTCTTC. It encodes CASSLHNEQFF.

J is TRBJ1-4 and V is TRBV25-1, with TRBD1 matching 7 bases. Germline V gene data show CDR1 as MGHDK and CDR2 as SYGVNS. V gave up 3 bases and J gave up 0 bases; unmatched junction bases: 4. CDR3 length equals 16 residues. CDR3 sequence: CASSDNRGATNEKLFF. CDR3 sequence (DNA): TGTGCCAGCAGTGATAACAGGGGTGCAACTAATGAAAAACTGTTTTTT.

This rearrangement joins TRBV27 to TRBJ2-2, with D possibly TRBD1 on 5 matching bases. Germline values: CDR1 MNHEY, CDR2 SMNVEV (reference sequence). This CDR3 is built from 15 residues. The germline V and J ends were trimmed by 2 bases and 6 bases, with 13 bases remaining between them. Here the CDR3 reads CASSLMQGWAGELFF. The CDR3, as DNA: TGTGCCAGCAGTTTAATGCAGGGTTGGGCCGGGGAGCTGTTTTTT.

V and J are TRBV7-9 and TRBJ2-7, with TRBD2 matching over 14 bases. Germline V gives CDR1 SEHNR, CDR2 FQNEAQ (reference sequence). The CDR3 is 17 amino acids. Trimming at V came to 1 base and at J to 0 bases, leaving 2 bases not matched to a gene. The CDR3 spells CASSLGLAGGYSYEQYF. DNA of the CDR3: TGTGCCAGCAGCTTAGGACTAGCGGGAGGGTACTCCTACGAGCAGTACTTC.

The chain joins TRBV12-3 or TRBV12-4 to TRBJ2-1, with unresolved D. There are 11 residues in the CDR3. V was trimmed by 7 bases and J by 9 bases, leaving 10 bases between them. The CDR3: CASTIAAEQFF. CDR3 in DNA: TGTGCCAGCACTATTGCGGCTGAGCAGTTCTTC.

This clone was counted a single time. The chain carries TRBV27 and TRBJ2-5; D not certain. Germline-derived CDR1 and CDR2 are MNHEY and SMNVEV (reference sequence). The CDR3 runs 13 residues. With 0 bases removed from V and 4 bases from J, the gap between germline ends came to 6 bases. The CDR3 sequence is CASSLSPGETQYF. The CDR3 bases are TGTGCCAGCAGTTTATCCCCCGGAGAGACCCAGTACTTC.

The CDR3 DNA follows: TGTGCCAGCAGCCGCGGACTAATCTACGAGCAGTACTTC. The encoded protein is CASSRGLIYEQYF. The chain recombines TRBV6-5 with TRBJ2-7, with D perhaps matching TRBD2 (6 bases). V shed 6 bases and J shed 3 bases, with 12 bases lying between them. Per germline, CDR1 MNHEY and CDR2 SVGAGI. The CDR3 spans 13 residues.

The table lists this clone with a few counts. The chain carries TRBV19 and TRBJ2-7; 10 bases map to TRBD1. This CDR3 has 14 amino acids. Germline CDR1 LNHDA, CDR2 SQIVND (reference sequence). V was clipped by 8 bases and J by 4 bases; unmatched bases: 8. The CDR3 DNA follows: TGTGCCAGTCGTTACCGGGACAGGGGATACGAGCAGTACTTC. Amino acids: CASRYRDRGYEQYF. The full variable domain, in which reference TRBV19 and TRBJ2-7 provide the parts outside the CDR3, is DGGITQSPKYLFRKEGQNVTLSCEQNLNHDAMYWYRQDPGQGLRLIYYSQIVNDFQKGDIAEGYSVSREKKESFPLTVTSAQKNPTAFYLCASRYRDRGYEQYFGPGTRLTVT.

The chain combines TRBV7-9 with TRBJ1-4; TRBD1 aligns across 10 bases. The CDR3 totals 17 residues. Germline loops: CDR1 SEHNR, CDR2 FQNEAQ (reference sequence). V lost 5 bases and J lost 4; bases outside the gene matches: 10. The CDR3 DNA sequence: TGTGCCAGCAGCCCGGTGACAGGGGGCTGGATTAATGAAAAACTGTTTTTT. Translated: CASSPVTGGWINEKLFF.

Comments on this clone: A junction end diverges from the germline sequence, so it may reflect a read error. This sequence joins TRBV3-1 (or the pseudogene TRBV3-2) and TRBJ1-4, with D unresolved. CDR3 length: 14 residues. CDR1 is LGHDT, CDR2 YNNKEL, per germline (reference sequence). The CDR3 DNA is TGTGCCAGCAGTCAAGGTGTGCCCGGGGAAAAACTGTTTTTT. Its protein is CASSQGVPGEKLFF.

A single count supports this clone. Distinct nucleotide sequences in the sample also encode this CDR3. CDR3 residues: CASSLDRNTEAFF. The CDR3, as DNA: TGTGCCAGCTCCCTAGACAGAAACACTGAAGCTTTCTTT. The chain uses TRBV18 and TRBJ1-1, with a possible D match to TRBD1 (5 bases). Germline-derived CDR1 and CDR2 are KGHSH and LQKENI. This CDR3 region has 13 residues. V was clipped by 6 bases and J by 2 bases, with 10 bases between them.

The rearrangement joins TRBV5-4 to TRBJ2-1, with D possibly TRBD1 on 6 matching bases. This CDR3 has 14 residues. V was shortened by 0 bases and J by 7 bases, with 11 bases between the two germline ends. Per germline, CDR1 SGHNT and CDR2 YYREEE (reference sequence). CDR3 protein: CASSLAGARNEQFF. DNA of the CDR3: TGTGCCAGCAGCTTGGCAGGGGCGAGGAATGAGCAGTTCTTC. The whole variable domain, remainder taken from reference TRBV5-4 and TRBJ2-1, is ETGVTQSPTHLIKTRGQQVTLRCSSQSGHNTVSWYQQALGQGPQFIFQYYREEENGRGNFPPRFSGLQFPNYSSELNVNALELDDSALYLCASSLAGARNEQFFGPGTRLTVL.

CDR3 region: CASRGGNYGYTF. CDR3 coding DNA: TGTGCCAGCCGGGGGGGGAACTATGGCTACACCTTC. This chain joins TRBV27 and TRBJ1-2; possibly TRBD1 for D (5 bases). Trimming removed 8 bases at V and 2 bases at J, with 9 bases between. The CDR3 length is 12 residues. Germline V gene lookup returns CDR1 MNHEY and CDR2 SMNVEV (reference sequence).

V gene TRBV6-5 combines with J gene TRBJ1-6, with D perhaps TRBD1 (6 bases). Germline lookup yields CDR1 MNHEY and CDR2 SVGAGI. Trimming pared 2 bases from V and 6 bases from J, leaving 14 bases between. This CDR3 has 16 residues. CDR3: CASSYRGGASNSPLHF. The CDR3 region has the DNA TGTGCCAGCAGTTACAGGGGGGGGGCCTCTAATTCACCCCTCCACTTT.